This T cell receptor (beta chain) was sequenced during a study of monozygotic twins with cystic fibrosis. Whole-study results and caveats: Nucleotide-identical clonotype sharing was significantly higher within monozygotic CF twin pairs than between unrelated CF individuals. In 13 of 16 pairs, V gene usage was closest to the co-twin's. Low clonality (median roughly 0.009) suggested a mostly naive repertoire.

Comment on this clone: Its cognate antigen is unknown.

Libraries were prepared by immunoSEQ multiplex PCR; TCRdb keeps only in-frame clonotypes and omits some of them. The data show around 34,000 clones, more than 85% seen once. Germline V gene data show CDR1 as SGHTA and CDR2 as FQGNSA. V was cut by 4 bases and J by 6 bases, with 7 bases left in between. The CDR3 length is 12 residues. This receptor was obtained from a girl aged 2-10 years with cystic fibrosis. The chain has TRBV7-2 and TRBJ1-3; D is uncertain. Sequencing was performed on blood. Here the CDR3 DNA reads TGTGCCAGCAGCTCTAACGCAAACACCATATATTTT. Its protein is CASSSNANTIYF.